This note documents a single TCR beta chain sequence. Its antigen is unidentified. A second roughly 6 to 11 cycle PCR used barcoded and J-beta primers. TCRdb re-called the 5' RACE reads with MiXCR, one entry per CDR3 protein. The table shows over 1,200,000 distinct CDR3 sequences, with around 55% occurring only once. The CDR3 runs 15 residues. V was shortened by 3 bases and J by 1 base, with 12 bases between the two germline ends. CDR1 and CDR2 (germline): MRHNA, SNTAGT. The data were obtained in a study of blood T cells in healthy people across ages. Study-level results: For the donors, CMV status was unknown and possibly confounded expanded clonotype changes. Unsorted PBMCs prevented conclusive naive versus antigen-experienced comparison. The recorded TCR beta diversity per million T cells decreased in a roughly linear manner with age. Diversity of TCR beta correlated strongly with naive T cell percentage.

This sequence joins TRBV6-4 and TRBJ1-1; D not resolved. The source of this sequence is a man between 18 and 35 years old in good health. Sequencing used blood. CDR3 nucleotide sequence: TGTGCCAGCAGTGATTCGGTCGGAAAGAACACTGAAGCTTTCTTT. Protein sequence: CASSDSVGKNTEAFF.